A selection of T cell receptor beta chains follows, all from one sample in a study of Graves' ophthalmopathy and Graves' hyperthyroidism. TCRdb analysed the multiplex PCR reads with MiXCR anew, one entry per CDR3 protein. The sample comprises roughly 230,000 distinct CDR3 sequences, 20% to 25% of which are singletons, and about 40% rests with the top ten. The sequencing sample was made of peripheral blood. The receptors stem from a woman between 50 and 59 years old with Graves' ophthalmopathy. The CDR3 runs from the conserved cysteine through the conserved F or W. A D gene is named only where the DNA matches it firmly. Rows may omit the clone size; those that give it use once, few, many or a size class.

j_call	clone_size	v_call	d_call	cdr3_aa	cdr3_nt
TRBJ1-2	.	TRBV13	.	CASSPAGVLNYGYTF	TGTGCCAGCAGCCCAGCGGGGGTCCTTAACTATGGCTACACCTTC
TRBJ1-1	many	TRBV28	.	CASSIRLGVGTEAFF	TGTGCCAGCAGTATTCGACTAGGAGTGGGCACTGAAGCTTTCTTT
TRBJ1-2	many	TRBV29-1	.	CSVENFGVYGYTF	TGCAGCGTTGAAAACTTCGGGGTTTATGGCTACACCTTC
TRBJ2-7	many	TRBV6-1	TRBD2	CASSKGGTSGRYEQYF	TGTGCCAGCAGTAAAGGGGGGACTAGCGGGAGGTACGAGCAGTACTTC
TRBJ1-6	once	TRBV19	.	CASRPSPGGLAPLHF	TGTGCCAGTAGACCCAGTCCGGGGGGCTTGGCACCCCTCCACTTT
TRBJ1-2	many	TRBV6-1	.	CASTAGVGGYTF	TGTGCCAGCACGGCAGGGGTAGGTGGCTACACCTTC
TRBJ2-7	.	TRBV20-1	TRBD2	CSARDFLSSGSSYEQYF	TGCAGTGCTAGAGATTTCCTATCTAGCGGGAGTAGCTACGAGCAGTACTTC
TRBJ1-2	many	TRBV6-9	.	CAIALGDSQEANYGYTF	TGTGCCATCGCGCTCGGGGACTCCCAGGAGGCTAACTATGGCTACACCTTC
TRBJ2-7	many	TRBV4-1	.	CASSHPGEGDSSYEQYF	TGCGCCAGCAGCCACCCCGGAGAGGGAGATTCATCCTACGAGCAGTACTTC
TRBJ2-5	few	TRBV5-1	.	CASSPLGPAETQYF	TGCGCCAGCAGCCCGCTGGGACCTGCAGAGACCCAGTACTTC
TRBJ2-7	many	TRBV25-1	.	CASSRGLTDYEQYF	TGTGCCAGCAGCAGGGGACTGACCGATTACGAGCAGTACTTC
TRBJ2-7	once	TRBV6-1	.	CVSSPGRGIRYEQYF	TGTGTCAGCAGCCCGGGGAGGGGGATTCGTTACGAGCAGTACTTC
TRBJ1-2	many	TRBV5-1	TRBD1	CASSSLQGQGVNTF	TGCGCCAGCAGCTCGCTCCAGGGACAGGGTGTCAACACCTTC
TRBJ2-5	many	TRBV27	.	CASCPLTNRGRKETQYF	TGTGCCAGCTGCCCCCTGACGAATCGGGGTAGGAAAGAGACCCAGTACTTC
TRBJ1-2	.	TRBV28	TRBD1	CASSPTGGKGYTF	TGTGCCAGCAGTCCGACAGGGGGAAAAGGCTACACCTTC
TRBJ1-5	few	TRBV6-1	.	CASSENRDVQPQHF	TGTGCCAGCAGTGAAAACAGGGACGTTCAGCCCCAGCATTTT
TRBJ1-1	.	TRBV19	TRBD1	CATSTGVMSTEAFF	TGTGCCACTTCGACAGGGGTTATGAGCACTGAAGCTTTCTTT
TRBJ2-7	many	TRBV29-1	TRBD1	CSAGDRRSYEQYF	TGCAGCGCTGGGGACAGGCGGTCCTACGAGCAGTACTTC
TRBJ1-2	.	TRBV28	.	CASSFEKTTPYGYTF	TGTGCCAGCAGTTTTGAAAAAACGACACCCTATGGCTACACCTTC
TRBJ2-5	.	TRBV28	TRBD2	CASSLQLAEETQYF	TGTGCCAGCAGTTTGCAGCTAGCGGAAGAGACCCAGTACTTC
TRBJ2-7	.	TRBV11-2	.	CASSVRGYEQYF	TGTGCCAGCAGCGTCAGGGGCTACGAGCAGTACTTC
TRBJ1-1	.	TRBV28	.	CASSFARGWYAFF	TGTGCCAGCAGTTTCGCGAGGGGTTGGTATGCTTTCTTT
TRBJ2-7	once	TRBV28	TRBD2	CASSPRTSGRLAYEQYF	TGTGCCAGCAGTCCAAGGACTAGCGGGAGGTTGGCCTACGAGCAGTACTTC
TRBJ2-2	few	TRBV10-1	.	CASSEVGQGLNTGELFF	TGCGCCAGCAGTGAGGTGGGACAAGGGCTGAACACCGGGGAGCTGTTTTTT
TRBJ1-1	.	TRBV6-5	.	CASSYGGWGGEAFF	TGTGCCAGCAGTTACGGTGGCTGGGGCGGTGAAGCTTTCTTT
TRBJ1-5	.	TRBV6-1	TRBD1	CASTSDRGSNQPQHF	TGTGCCAGCACCTCCGACAGGGGAAGCAATCAGCCCCAGCATTTT
TRBJ2-7	many	TRBV19	TRBD2	CASSTVAGLIYEQYF	TGTGCCAGTAGTACCGTAGCGGGTCTTATATACGAGCAGTACTTC
TRBJ2-6	many	TRBV19	.	CASSIRSSGANVLTF	TGTGCCAGTAGTATACGAAGCTCTGGGGCCAACGTCCTGACTTTC
TRBJ1-5	many	TRBV19	.	CASSTRRGVGQPQHF	TGTGCCAGTAGTACCCGCAGGGGAGTTGGTCAGCCCCAGCATTTT
TRBJ1-5	many	TRBV6-2/TRBV6-3	.	CASSPTGNDQPQHF	TGTGCCAGCAGCCCTACAGGGAACGACCAGCCCCAGCATTTT
TRBJ1-1	many	TRBV30	.	CACSSGGARGAFF	TGTGCCTGCTCCAGCGGGGGGGCCCGGGGTGCTTTCTTT
TRBJ1-1	many	TRBV25-1	TRBD1	CASSEFKQGDTEAFF	TGTGCCAGCAGTGAATTTAAACAGGGGGACACTGAAGCTTTCTTT
TRBJ2-7	few	TRBV20-1	.	CSASLGRDEQYF	TGCAGTGCTAGTCTGGGCCGGGACGAGCAGTACTTC
TRBJ1-2	many	TRBV4-1	.	CASSQAVGGYGYTF	TGCGCCAGCAGCCAAGCAGTGGGGGGCTATGGCTACACCTTC
TRBJ2-2	many	TRBV6-1	TRBD2	CASSVTSGGGELFF	TGTGCCAGCAGTGTGACTAGCGGGGGCGGGGAGCTGTTTTTT
TRBJ1-1	.	TRBV28	.	CASSTSGLEAFF	TGTGCCAGCAGTACGTCCGGACTTGAAGCTTTCTTT
TRBJ1-6	.	TRBV20-1	TRBD1	CSAAVGQVYNSPLHF	TGCAGTGCCGCAGTCGGACAGGTCTATAATTCACCCCTCCACTTT
TRBJ2-2	many	TRBV5-1	TRBD2	CASSLPGLAGPNTGELFF	TGCGCCAGCAGCCTACCGGGACTAGCGGGACCTAACACCGGGGAGCTGTTTTTT
TRBJ1-6	.	TRBV28	TRBD1	CASSLAGQGSSPLHF	TGTGCCAGCAGTTTGGCGGGACAGGGAAGTTCACCCCTCCACTTT